These T cell receptor beta chains were read from a single sample in a study of blood T cells in healthy people across ages. TCRdb re-called the 5' RACE reads through MiXCR, storing one row per CDR3 protein. The profile shows some 1.5 million distinct CDR3 sequences, 28% of them singletons. The sequencing input was blood. These receptors all come from a woman aged 25-40 years in good health. The CDR3 runs from the conserved cysteine through the conserved F or W. A D gene is named only where the DNA matches it firmly. A clone size is listed for some rows: how often the clone was seen (once, few, many), or a class if it is expanded.

d_gene | abundance | j_gene | v_gene | CDR3nt | CDR3aa
. | . | TRBJ2-7 | TRBV6-1 | TGTGCCAGCAGCGACAGACCGGGACAAAGTTACGAGCGGTACTTC | CASSDRPGQSYERYF
. | . | TRBJ1-1 | TRBV29-1 | TGCAGCGTTGCCCTGGGGTGGGGGGGGCCCACTGAAGCTTTCTTT | CSVALGWGGPTEAFF
TRBD1 | . | TRBJ1-5 | TRBV6-2/TRBV6-3 | TGTGCCAGCAGTAAGACGACAGGGGGCAATCAGCCCCAGCATTTT | CASSKTTGGNQPQHF
TRBD2 | few | TRBJ2-1 | TRBV9 | TGTGCCAGCAGCGTATCCTCCCCTAGCGGGGGGCACAATGAGCAGTTCTTC | CASSVSSPSGGHNEQFF
. | . | TRBJ1-2 | TRBV9 | TGTGCCAGCAGCGTAGATGCAGGGGCATATGGCTACACCTTC | CASSVDAGAYGYTF
TRBD1 | . | TRBJ1-5 | TRBV9 | TGTGCCAGCGGAATCGACAGGGGACCATATAGCAATCAGCCCCAGCATTTT | CASGIDRGPYSNQPQHF
TRBD1 | . | TRBJ1-2 | TRBV6-5 | TGTGCCAGCAGTTACAGAGGGACAGGGGGAAGAGGCTACACCTTC | CASSYRGTGGRGYTF
TRBD1 | . | TRBJ2-5 | TRBV7-2 | TGTGCCAGCAGCGGGGTGGGACAGGGTTGGGAGACCCAGTACTTC | CASSGVGQGWETQYF
. | . | TRBJ2-1 | TRBV29-1 | TGCAGCGTTTATGTACTCTTCTCCTACAATGAGCAGTTCTTC | CSVYVLFSYNEQFF
TRBD2 | few | TRBJ2-3 | TRBV5-1 | TGCGCCAGCAGCGTCTCTAGCGGGAGATATACAGATACGCAGTATTTT | CASSVSSGRYTDTQYF
TRBD2 | . | TRBJ2-7 | TRBV6-4 | TGTGCCAGCAGTGACCCCCATAGCGGGGGTTACGAGCAGTACTTC | CASSDPHSGGYEQYF
. | few | TRBJ1-4 | TRBV7-9 | TGTGCCAGCAGCCCGCACGGTGGCCTTAATGAAAAACTGTTTTTT | CASSPHGGLNEKLFF
TRBD2 | . | TRBJ2-1 | TRBV7-2 | TGTGCCAGCAGCCCTCCGACAGCGGGAGGGCCCTACAATGAGCAGTTCTTC | CASSPPTAGGPYNEQFF
. | . | TRBJ2-5 | TRBV18 | TGTGCCAGCTCACTTCCGGACAGTATGGGAGAGACCCAGTACTTC | CASSLPDSMGETQYF
TRBD1 | . | TRBJ1-1 | TRBV6-1 | TGTGCCAGCTGTAACCAGGGGGACACTGAAGCTTTCTTT | CASCNQGDTEAFF
. | . | TRBJ2-5 | TRBV14 | TGTGCCAGCAGCCAAGTAAATGGGGAAGAGACCCAGTACTTC | CASSQVNGEETQYF
TRBD1 | many | TRBJ1-2 | TRBV7-2 | TGTGCCAGCAGCTTGGTCAGGGGGCACGTTAACTATGGCTACACCTTC | CASSLVRGHVNYGYTF
TRBD1 | . | TRBJ1-2 | TRBV10-2 | TGCGCCAGCAGCGAAGACAGGGGTGGCTACACCTTC | CASSEDRGGYTF
TRBD2 | few | TRBJ2-1 | TRBV4-1 | TGCGCCAGCAGCCAGCGGGGGGGCCTCTTTGAGCAGTTCTTC | CASSQRGGLFEQFF
TRBD1 | many | TRBJ1-2 | TRBV25-1 | TGTGCCAGCAGTACAGGGGCCAACTATGGCTACACCTTC | CASSTGANYGYTF
. | . | TRBJ2-2 | TRBV12-3/TRBV12-4 | TGTGCCAGCACCGAGGGCACCGGGGAGCTGTTTTTT | CASTEGTGELFF
TRBD2 | . | TRBJ2-5 | TRBV5-5 | TGTGCCAGCAGCGCGGGGCGACTAGCGGGGGAAGAGACCCAGTACTTC | CASSAGRLAGEETQYF
. | few | TRBJ2-1 | TRBV9 | TGTGCCAGCAGCGTAGAGGCAGGGCGAGTTGATGAGCAGTTCTTC | CASSVEAGRVDEQFF
. | . | TRBJ1-2 | TRBV28 | TGTGCCAGCAGCGTCTTTCAGAGCTACACCTTC | CASSVFQSYTF
. | few | TRBJ1-1 | TRBV15 | TGTGCCACCAGCAACAGTGAAGCTTTCTTT | CATSNSEAFF
. | . | TRBJ1-5 | TRBV16 | TGTGCCAGCAGCCCCCAACAGGGCCGCAATCAGCCCCGGCATTTT | CASSPQQGRNQPRHF
. | . | TRBJ1-1 | TRBV12-3/TRBV12-4 | TGTGCCAGCAGTTCCCCTATTGGCGGGAACACTGAAGCTTTCTTT | CASSSPIGGNTEAFF
TRBD2 | few | TRBJ2-7 | TRBV3-1 | TGTGCCAGCAGCCAGCAACTAGCGGCCGCGCAGTACTTC | CASSQQLAAAQYF
TRBD1 | few | TRBJ1-5 | TRBV19 | TGTGCCAGTAGGGGACAGGGAGGAAAGGGAAGCAATCAGCCCCAGCATTTT | CASRGQGGKGSNQPQHF
TRBD1 | . | TRBJ1-2 | TRBV30 | TGTGCCTGGAGTAGGCCCCGGGACAGGGCTAACTATGACTACACCTTC | CAWSRPRDRANYDYTF
TRBD1 | . | TRBJ1-2 | TRBV19 | TGTGCCAGTACCAACAGCCCGGGACAGTACTATGGCTACACCTTC | CASTNSPGQYYGYTF
. | . | TRBJ2-5 | TRBV12-3/TRBV12-4 | TGTGCCGGCAGCAACGAACTAGTGCTACAAGAGACCCAGTACTTC | CAGSNELVLQETQYF
. | . | TRBJ2-5 | TRBV4-3 | TGCGCACAGGGACTTCCACCCGAGGTCCAGTACTTC | CAQGLPPEVQYF